The next 26 T cell receptor beta chains were all read from a single sample in a study of early stage breast cancer tumors (dated by TCRdb to 2016 to 2017). The protocol used for the library was the immunoSEQ multiplex PCR assay. TCRdb obtained this table from immuneACCESS and retained in-frame rearrangements with V and J assigned. These tables miss some clones; where compared with another copy, unresolved V genes account for less than half of the shortfall, and the remainder is unexplained. The sample table holds 35,000 to 45,000 clones, of which approximately 69% were seen once. Approximately 7% of the sample lies in the top ten. Sequencing was carried out using blood. These receptors were taken from a person between 55 and 70 years old with breast cancer.

The V call is TRBV28, the J call TRBJ2-3, with TRBD2 matching 7 bases. The CDR3 runs 15 residues. The junction had 6 bases not matched to a gene; V was cut back by 5 bases and J by 1 base. Looked up from germline, CDR1 is MDHEN and CDR2 is SYDVKM. The CDR3 sequence: CASSRGGSGTDTQYF. In DNA, the CDR3 is TGTGCCAGCAGTAGGGGAGGGTCGGGCACAGATACGCAGTATTTT.

V usage is TRBV6-5 and J usage is TRBJ1-2; a weak D match, TRBD1 (6 bases). This CDR3 has 11 residues. The V end was cut by 2 bases, the J end by 12 bases, with 10 bases between. Germline assignment: CDR1 MNHEY and CDR2 SVGAGI. The CDR3 DNA reads TGTGCCAGCAGTTACGGGGGCTTACACACCTTC. This codes for CASSYGGLHTF.

The chain joins TRBV30 to TRBJ1-1; 11 bases line up with TRBD1. This CDR3 contains 16 residues. Losses at the gene ends were 3 bases for V and 5 bases for J; bases not matched to a gene: 11. Germline CDR1 reads GTSNPN; CDR2 reads SVGIG (reference sequence). CDR3 residues: CAWSYLPGQGGTEAFF. DNA of the CDR3: TGTGCCTGGAGCTACCTCCCGGGACAGGGGGGAACTGAAGCTTTCTTT.

The chain uses TRBV5-4 and TRBJ2-1, with TRBD2 matching 9 bases. The CDR3 covers 14 residues. Germline trimming cut 1 base from V and 8 bases from J; bases unmatched to any gene: 4. Looked up from germline, CDR1 is SGHNT and CDR2 is YYREEE (reference sequence). The CDR3 coding sequence is TGTGCCAGCAGCTTGTCGCGGGGGGGGGATGAGCAGTTCTTC. This translates into CASSLSRGGDEQFF. The complete variable domain, with remaining parts taken from reference TRBV5-4 and TRBJ2-1, reads ETGVTQSPTHLIKTRGQQVTLRCSSQSGHNTVSWYQQALGQGPQFIFQYYREEENGRGNFPPRFSGLQFPNYSSELNVNALELDDSALYLCASSLSRGGDEQFFGPGTRLTVL.

This clone was seen only a few times. Different DNA sequences within this sample yield the same CDR3. The chain has TRBV2 and TRBJ1-2; 11 nucleotides align to TRBD1. The trim removed 6 bases at V and 7 bases at J, leaving 4 bases unmatched. Germline lookup yields CDR1 SNHLY and CDR2 FYNNEI. The CDR3 length is 13 residues. The CDR3 sequence: CASRAGTGGGYTF. CDR3 bases: TGTGCCAGCAGAGCCGGGACAGGGGGTGGCTACACCTTC.

This rearrangement joins TRBV7-3 to TRBJ2-3; 7 bases match TRBD2. Per germline, CDR1 SGHTA and CDR2 FQGTGA. V lost 4 bases to trimming and J lost 4 bases; unmatched junction nucleotides: 2. The CDR3 covers 13 residues. The CDR3 region has the DNA TGTGCCAGCAGCTATGGGGGGGCAGATACGCAGTATTTT. Residues: CASSYGGADTQYF.

V gene TRBV7-2 combines with J gene TRBJ2-2; either TRBD1 or TRBD2 may supply D (5 bases each). V shed 3 bases and J shed 0 bases, with 8 bases lying between them. Per the germline V gene, CDR1 is SGHTA and CDR2 is FQGNSA. The CDR3 covers 15 residues. The CDR3 sequence: CASSFGTTNTGELFF. CDR3 nucleotides: TGTGCCAGCAGCTTCGGGACCACGAACACCGGGGAGCTGTTTTTT.

The V gene is TRBV4-1, the J gene TRBJ2-3; D uncertain. The CDR3 is 14 residues long. The V gene's germline CDR1 is MGHRA and CDR2 YSYEKL. The germline V and J ends were trimmed by 1 base and 1 base, with 6 bases remaining between them. CDR3 residues: CASSQGHGTDTQYF. The CDR3, as DNA: TGCGCCAGCAGCCAAGGCCACGGCACAGATACGCAGTATTTT.

V is TRBV9 and J is TRBJ2-7; TRBD1 matches 7 bases. This CDR3 contains 14 residues. Trimming took 1 base from V and 2 from J; bases not matched to a gene: 3. Germline V lookup: CDR1 SGDLS, CDR2 YYNGEE. The CDR3 DNA is TGTGCCAGCAGCGTACGGGACAGCCCCTACGAGCAGTACTTC. It translates to CASSVRDSPYEQYF.

V and J are TRBV2 and TRBJ2-7; tentatively, D is TRBD1 or TRBD2 (6 bases each). CDR3 length equals 14 residues. The germline V gene has CDR1 SNHLY and CDR2 FYNNEI. V lost 6 bases and J 6 bases, leaving 18 bases between the germline ends. CDR3: CASRVVGGLGEQYF. The CDR3 nucleotides read TGTGCCAGCAGAGTAGTAGGGGGACTGGGCGAGCAGTACTTC.

This clone was seen only once. This rearrangement joins TRBV6-6 to TRBJ2-5, with 12 bases aligning to TRBD2. Looked up from germline, CDR1 is MNHNY and CDR2 is SVGAGI (reference sequence). The CDR3 runs to 16 residues. V lost 5 bases, J lost 4 bases, and 8 bases stayed unmatched. CDR3 loop: CASSPTSGGFGETQYF. The CDR3 bases are TGTGCCAGCAGTCCCACTAGCGGGGGGTTTGGAGAGACCCAGTACTTC.

This clone appeared once. The V and J genes are TRBV15 and TRBJ1-2; perhaps TRBD1 as D (5 bases). Germline CDR1 reads LNHNV; CDR2 reads YYDKDF (reference sequence). The CDR3 consists of 14 residues. V was pared by 0 bases and J by 4 bases, with 9 bases between. The CDR3 spells CATSRDEGPYGYTF. CDR3 DNA: TGTGCCACCAGCAGAGATGAGGGGCCCTATGGCTACACCTTC.

The chain carries TRBV11-3 and TRBJ2-3; possible D gene TRBD1, 6 bases. The ends were cut back, 5 bases at V and 5 bases at J, with 17 bases in the middle. CDR3 size: 15 residues. The germline V gene encodes CDR1 SGHNT and CDR2 YENEEA. The CDR3 DNA follows: TGTGCCAGCAGCAAGCGGACAGCGGACCAAGATACGCAGTATTTT. Its protein is CASSKRTADQDTQYF.

This sequence joins TRBV4-1 and TRBJ2-1; D tentatively reads TRBD1 or TRBD2 (5 bases each). The ends were cut back, 0 bases at V and 7 bases at J, with 16 bases in the middle. Germline lookup yields CDR1 MGHRA and CDR2 YSYEKL. The length of the CDR3 is 16 residues. The CDR3 here is CASSQEGVGGENEQFF. The CDR3 DNA follows: TGCGCCAGCAGCCAAGAGGGGGTTGGGGGTGAAAATGAGCAGTTCTTC.

The chain is built from TRBV9 and TRBJ2-6; TRBD1 aligns across 10 bases. The CDR3 is 17 amino acids. V shed 4 bases, J shed 0 bases, and the junction held 4 bases outside the gene matches. The germline gives CDR1 SGDLS, CDR2 YYNGEE. DNA for the CDR3: TGTGCCAGCAGCCCTCGGACAGGGGGCTCTGGGGCCAACGTCCTGACTTTC. Amino acids: CASSPRTGGSGANVLTF.

This clone was detected only a few times. The chain is built from TRBV9 and TRBJ2-2, with unresolved D. Per the germline V gene, CDR1 is SGDLS and CDR2 is YYNGEE. There are 15 residues in the CDR3. The germline V and J ends were trimmed by 2 bases and 4 bases, with 12 bases remaining between them. The CDR3 reads CASSVTPGSTGELFF. CDR3 sequence (DNA): TGTGCCAGCAGCGTCACCCCAGGTTCCACCGGGGAGCTGTTTTTT.

The rearrangement links TRBV19 to TRBJ1-3, with D unresolved. Germline V lookup: CDR1 LNHDA, CDR2 SQIVND (reference sequence). CDR3 length equals 14 residues. Trimming removed 2 bases at V and 4 bases at J, with 9 bases between. CDR3 sequence: CASSIPPPGNTIYF. The CDR3 DNA sequence: TGTGCCAGTAGTATACCCCCCCCAGGAAACACCATATATTTT.

This sequence joins TRBV4-1 and TRBJ1-2, with D tentatively TRBD1 (6 bases). V dropped 4 bases and J dropped 0 bases, with 12 bases sitting between them. The CDR3 contains 15 residues. Germline-derived CDR1 and CDR2 are MGHRA and YSYEKL. The CDR3 is CASSPRTVTNYGYTF. The CDR3 DNA follows: TGCGCCAGCAGCCCCAGGACAGTCACTAACTATGGCTACACCTTC.

V usage is TRBV9 and J usage is TRBJ2-1; TRBD2 matches 9 bases. The CDR3 sequence is 17 residues long. The V gene's germline CDR1 is SGDLS and CDR2 YYNGEE. Unmatched junction bases numbered 8, after V lost 4 bases and J lost 0 bases. The CDR3 DNA is TGTGCCAGCAGCACTGAACCAGCGGGGGGCTCCTACAATGAGCAGTTCTTC. This sequence encodes CASSTEPAGGSYNEQFF.

The chain has TRBV16 and TRBJ1-5, with TRBD1 as a possible D gene (5 bases). The CDR3 spans 14 residues. Between the trimmed V and J ends, which lost 0 bases and 4 bases, there was a span of 7 bases. Germline CDR1 KGHSY, CDR2 FQNENV. CDR3 amino acids: CASSQSTENQPQHF. DNA for the CDR3: TGTGCCAGCAGCCAATCGACAGAGAATCAGCCCCAGCATTTT.

The J gene is TRBJ2-1, the V gene TRBV6-4; maybe TRBD1 (5 bases). CDR1 and CDR2 from the germline V gene are MRHNA and SNTAGT. The CDR3 runs to 14 residues. V lost 2 bases, J lost 8 bases, and 13 bases lay in between. CDR3 residues: CASSDGAGSDEQFF. CDR3 bases: TGTGCCAGCAGTGACGGGGCAGGGTCCGATGAGCAGTTCTTC.

This clone has only a few counts. The V call is TRBV9, the J call TRBJ1-3; D is undetermined. CDR1 and CDR2 from the germline V gene are SGDLS and YYNGEE. The CDR3 is 15 amino acids. V was trimmed by 4 bases and J by 0 bases, leaving 11 bases between them. The CDR3 DNA follows: TGTGCCAGCAGCACGGACCTTTTCTCTGGAAACACCATATATTTT. It specifies CASSTDLFSGNTIYF.

V and J are TRBV19 and TRBJ1-2, with a weak D call TRBD1 (5 bases). The ends were cut back, 0 bases at V and 8 bases at J, with 13 bases in the middle. Germline-derived CDR1 and CDR2 are LNHDA and SQIVND (reference sequence). The CDR3 sequence is 14 residues long. CDR3 nucleotide sequence: TGTGCCAGTAGTATAGATTTGGCGGGACCCGGCTACACCTTC. This gives the protein CASSIDLAGPGYTF.

V and J are TRBV27 and TRBJ2-7; D is tentatively TRBD1 or TRBD2 (7 bases each). Per germline, CDR1 MNHEY and CDR2 SMNVEV (reference sequence). CDR3 length: 15 amino acids. V lost 6 bases to trimming and J lost 2 bases, with 17 bases between them. CDR3 bases: TGTGCCAGCAGACCGAACAGGGGAGGGACCTACGAGCAGTACTTC. Residues: CASRPNRGGTYEQYF.

This sequence joins TRBV21-1 and TRBJ2-7; the table's D call TRBD1 went unverified against the DNA. TRBV21-1 is recorded as a pseudogene. CDR3 length equals 8 residues. CDR3 amino acids: CASSNGLF. CDR3 nucleotide sequence: TGTGCCAGCAGCAATGGGCTCTTC.

V gene TRBV5-4 combines with J gene TRBJ2-7, with a tentative D call TRBD1 (5 bases). The CDR3 consists of 13 residues. V dropped 1 base and J dropped 6 bases, with 11 bases sitting between them. Per the germline V gene, CDR1 is SGHNT and CDR2 is YYREEE (reference sequence). For the CDR3, the DNA is TGTGCCAGCAGCTTGAATCGTGGGGCCGAGCAGTACTTC. Translating it yields CASSLNRGAEQYF.